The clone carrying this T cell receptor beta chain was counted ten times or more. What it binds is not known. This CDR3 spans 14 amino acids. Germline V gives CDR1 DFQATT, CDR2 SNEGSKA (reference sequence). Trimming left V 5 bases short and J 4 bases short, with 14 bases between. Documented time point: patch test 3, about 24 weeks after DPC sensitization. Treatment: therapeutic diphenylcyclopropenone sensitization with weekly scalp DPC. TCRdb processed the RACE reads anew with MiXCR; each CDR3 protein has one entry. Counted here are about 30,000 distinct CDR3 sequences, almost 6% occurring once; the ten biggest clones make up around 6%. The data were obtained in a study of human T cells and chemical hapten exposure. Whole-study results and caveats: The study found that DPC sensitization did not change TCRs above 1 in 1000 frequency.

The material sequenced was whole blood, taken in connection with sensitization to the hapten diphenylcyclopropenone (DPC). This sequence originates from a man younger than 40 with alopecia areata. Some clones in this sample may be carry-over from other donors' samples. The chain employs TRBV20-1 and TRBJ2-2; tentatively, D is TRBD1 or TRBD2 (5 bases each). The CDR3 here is CSAARAGTTGELFF. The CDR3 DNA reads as TGCAGTGCTGCCAGGGCAGGGACCACCGGGGAGCTGTTTTTT.